Below are 29 T cell receptor beta chains sequenced from a single sample in a study of blood T cell repertoires in COVID-19. Generated by immunoSEQ multiplex PCR, the TCRdb table keeps only in-frame clones and is missing some. The repertoire holds some 55,000 clones, roughly nine tenths seen once, with approximately 3% in the top ten. Sequenced material: peripheral blood. The receptors stem from a human donor in a cohort sampled during active COVID-19.

Only a few counts were recorded for this clone. V gene TRBV29-1 combines with J gene TRBJ2-7, with D possibly TRBD2 on 5 matching bases. The CDR3 loop spans 12 amino acids. Per germline, CDR1 SQVTM and CDR2 ANQGSEA. V lost 6 bases and J 2 bases, leaving 11 bases between the germline ends. The CDR3, as DNA: TGCAGCGTACGGGGAGACACCTACGAGCAGTACTTC. Translating it yields CSVRGDTYEQYF.

This sequence joins TRBV19 and TRBJ2-1; 9 nucleotides line up with TRBD1. Losses at the gene ends were 6 bases for V and 7 bases for J; bases not matched to a gene: 1. Germline CDR1 is LNHDA and CDR2 is SQIVND (reference sequence). This CDR3 contains 12 residues. Here the CDR3 reads CASRDRGNEQFF. CDR3 nucleotide sequence: TGTGCCAGTAGGGACAGGGGTAATGAGCAGTTCTTC.

V gene TRBV6-5 combines with J gene TRBJ1-3; 10 bases match TRBD1. Germline CDR1 is MNHEY and CDR2 is SVGAGI. After removal of 6 bases from V and 7 bases from J, the junction contained 9 bases not matched to a gene. The CDR3 contains 15 residues. The CDR3 DNA reads as TGTGCCAGCAGCCCCCCGACAGGGGGCAGGAACACCATATATTTT. Protein: CASSPPTGGRNTIYF.

The CDR3 reads CATSRLGQEGEKLFF. The CDR3 DNA is TGTGCCACCAGCAGGTTAGGACAGGAGGGTGAAAAACTGTTTTTT. The chain uses TRBV15 and TRBJ1-4; 7 nucleotides line up with TRBD1. Germline CDR1 and CDR2: LNHNV and YYDKDF (reference sequence). With V trimmed by 3 bases and J by 7 bases, 8 bases remained unmatched. The CDR3 has 15 amino acids.

V usage is TRBV12-3 or TRBV12-4 and J usage is TRBJ1-5, with D possibly matching TRBD1 (5 bases). Trimming shortened V by 5 bases and J by 10 bases, and 15 bases separated the two germline ends. This CDR3 contains 13 residues. CDR3 DNA: TGTGCCAGCAGTCCAGGGAGGTCCCAACCCCAGCATTTT. It codes for CASSPGRSQPQHF.

This chain joins TRBV10-3 and TRBJ1-5; 8 bases line up with TRBD1. Germline V gives CDR1 ENHRY, CDR2 SYGVKD. The CDR3 extends over 14 amino acids. The V segment lost 10 bases and the J segment 4 bases; nucleotides outside the gene matches: 9. CDR3 protein: CATSEGQGNQPQHF. The CDR3 region has the DNA TGTGCCACCTCAGAAGGACAGGGAAATCAGCCCCAGCATTTT.

The CDR3, as DNA: TGTGCCAGCAGAGGAGACAGCCCGAGTCGCTCACCCCTCCACTTT. Its translation is CASRGDSPSRSPLHF. The rearrangement links TRBV2 to TRBJ1-6; a possible D gene is TRBD1 (5 bases). Trimming shortened V by 6 bases and J by 10 bases, and 19 bases separated the two germline ends. CDR1 and CDR2 from the germline V gene are SNHLY and FYNNEI. The CDR3 covers 15 residues.

In its sample, this clone was seen once. The chain carries TRBV6-5 and TRBJ2-1, with 9 bases aligning to TRBD2. The V gene end was trimmed by 6 bases and the J gene end by 6 bases; junction bases not matched to a gene: 9. The CDR3 sequence is 15 residues long. CDR1 and CDR2 from the germline V gene are MNHEY and SVGAGI. CDR3 protein: CASSGTGTSLNEQFF. In nucleotides, the CDR3 is TGTGCCAGCAGCGGAACCGGGACTAGCCTCAATGAGCAGTTCTTC.

V is TRBV28 and J is TRBJ2-7; 9 bases match TRBD1. Germline V gene sequence: CDR1 MDHEN, CDR2 SYDVKM. The CDR3 length is 17 residues. J gave up 1 base and V 5 bases, and 12 bases lay outside the gene matches. CDR3 protein: CASSPQPGQGFSYEQYV. CDR3 coding DNA: TGTGCCAGCAGTCCGCAACCGGGACAGGGTTTTTCCTACGAGCAGTACGTC.

The chain uses TRBV28 and TRBJ1-1, with 7 bases fitting TRBD1. Germline V gene sequence: CDR1 MDHEN, CDR2 SYDVKM. J lost 6 bases, V lost 7 bases, and 11 bases had no gene match. The CDR3 length is 14 residues. The CDR3 reads CASTLSSGGPEAFF. The DNA of the CDR3 is TGTGCCAGCACCTTATCCTCAGGGGGACCTGAAGCTTTCTTT.

The rearrangement uses TRBV9 and TRBJ2-5; 9 bases fit TRBD2. The CDR3 totals 15 residues. Germline CDR1 is SGDLS and CDR2 is YYNGEE. After removal of 1 base from V and 5 bases from J, the junction contained 6 bases not matched to a gene. The chain's CDR3 is CASSVLAGAGETQYF. CDR3 nucleotide sequence: TGTGCCAGCAGCGTATTAGCGGGGGCGGGGGAGACCCAGTACTTC.

The rearrangement links TRBV6-6 to TRBJ1-5; D unresolved. The V gene's germline CDR1 is MNHNY and CDR2 SVGAGI (reference sequence). Trimming cost V 2 bases and J 2 bases, with 7 bases left between them. The CDR3 totals 14 residues. For the CDR3, the DNA is TGTGCCAGCAGTTACAGGGAGGGCAATCAGCCCCAGCATTTT. Translated: CASSYREGNQPQHF.

The gene calls are TRBV30 and TRBJ1-5, with TRBD1 identical over 8 bases. CDR1 is GTSNPN and CDR2 is SVGIG in the germline V gene (reference sequence). Unmatched junction bases numbered 10, after V lost 3 bases and J lost 3 bases. This CDR3 contains 16 residues. The CDR3 protein is CAWSRTGRRDNQPQHF. For the CDR3, the DNA is TGTGCCTGGAGCCGGACAGGGAGGAGGGACAATCAGCCCCAGCATTTT.

This sequence joins TRBV24-1 and TRBJ1-1; D gene unclear. The CDR3 runs to 12 residues. V dropped 9 bases and J dropped 1 base, with 8 bases sitting between them. Germline CDR1 and CDR2: KGHDR and SFDVKD. CDR3 nucleotides: TGTGCCACCCGCGGCGGGAACACTGAAGCTTTCTTT. Its translation is CATRGGNTEAFF.

The chain links TRBV18 to TRBJ2-7; 9 bases align to TRBD1. CDR3 length: 15 amino acids. After removal of 5 bases from V and 3 bases from J, the junction contained 8 bases not matched to a gene. Per germline, CDR1 KGHSH and CDR2 LQKENI. The CDR3 sequence is CASSTGQGFGYEQYV. The CDR3 region has the DNA TGTGCCAGCTCAACCGGACAGGGGTTTGGCTACGAGCAGTACGTC.

This clone was observed once. This sequence joins TRBV2 and TRBJ2-1; TRBD2 matches at 11 bases. The CDR3 has 14 residues. V lost 6 bases and J lost 3; bases outside the gene matches: 1. The germline V gene encodes CDR1 SNHLY and CDR2 FYNNEI. CDR3: CASSGTSGYNEQFF. The CDR3 bases are TGTGCCAGCAGCGGGACTAGCGGCTACAATGAGCAGTTCTTC.

The gene calls are TRBV30 and TRBJ2-1; D perhaps matches TRBD1 (5 bases). Germline CDR1 and CDR2: GTSNPN and SVGIG (reference sequence). V lost 1 base to trimming and J lost 3 bases, with 7 bases between them. CDR3 length: 13 residues. The CDR3: CAWSEGDYNEQFF. CDR3 bases: TGTGCCTGGAGTGAAGGGGACTACAATGAGCAGTTCTTC. Supplemented by reference TRBV30 and TRBJ2-1, the full variable domain reads SQTIHQWPATLVQPVGSPLSLECTVEGTSNPNLYWYRQAAGRGLQLLFYSVGIGQISSEVPQNLSASRPQDRQFILSSKKLLLSDSGFYLCAWSEGDYNEQFFGPGTRLTVL.

The chain recombines TRBV6-5 with TRBJ1-1; D might be TRBD1 (5 bases). Germline assignment: CDR1 MNHEY and CDR2 SVGAGI. The V end lost 7 bases, the J end lost 4 bases, and 19 bases lay between the germline ends. This CDR3 is 15 amino acids long. The CDR3 reads CASTLTRGLSTEAFF. CDR3 DNA sequence: TGTGCCAGCACCCTAACAAGGGGCTTAAGCACTGAAGCTTTCTTT.

V usage is TRBV28 and J usage is TRBJ1-3, with D hard to call. This CDR3 spans 14 amino acids. Trimming stripped 6 bases from V and 2 bases from J, with 11 bases between. Germline loops: CDR1 MDHEN, CDR2 SYDVKM. In DNA form, the CDR3 reads TGTGCCAGCAGGGAGGATAATGCTGGAAACACCATATATTTT. Protein product: CASREDNAGNTIYF.

Remarks on this clone: One end of the junction fails to match germline, which may point to a read error. The sample has other DNA sequences that encode this CDR3 too. The chain joins TRBV2 to TRBJ1-1; no clear D. Germline V gene data show CDR1 as SNHLY and CDR2 as FYNNEI. The CDR3 has 11 amino acids. CDR3 nucleotides: TGTGCCAGCAATATTTTTGCTGAAGCCTTCTTT. This encodes CASNIFAEAFF.

Here the CDR3 DNA reads TGCGCCAGCAGCCTATCCGCCGGGACTAGCCACGGGGAGCTGTTTTTT. It translates to CASSLSAGTSHGELFF. The rearrangement links TRBV4-1 to TRBJ2-2, with 9 bases that match TRBD2. In germline, CDR1 is MGHRA, CDR2 YSYEKL. This CDR3 is built from 16 residues. Unmatched junction bases numbered 10, after V lost 4 bases and J lost 7 bases.

The chain carries TRBV2 and TRBJ1-1, with D uncertain. CDR1 is SNHLY and CDR2 is FYNNEI in the germline V gene. There are 14 residues in the CDR3. V was trimmed by 2 bases and J by 6 bases, leaving 13 bases between them. CDR3 sequence (DNA): TGTGCCAGCAGTGAAACACGAACGTCAGCTGAAGCTTTCTTT. It is translated as CASSETRTSAEAFF.

This chain links TRBV24-1 with TRBJ1-5; 8 positions agree with TRBD1. From germline, CDR1 is KGHDR and CDR2 SFDVKD. The CDR3 loop spans 14 amino acids. Trimming took 10 bases from V and 3 from J; bases not matched to a gene: 7. In DNA form, the CDR3 reads TGTGCCACGCAGGGGGCCTGGGACAATCAGCCCCAGCATTTT. Encoded protein: CATQGAWDNQPQHF.

The chain combines TRBV5-1 with TRBJ1-3; D gene unclear. Germline V lookup: CDR1 SGHRS, CDR2 YFSETQ. V was shortened by 6 bases and J by 0 bases, with 7 bases between the two germline ends. The CDR3 spans 13 residues. Here the CDR3 reads CASTISSGNTIYF. Here the CDR3 DNA reads TGCGCCAGCACAATCAGCTCTGGAAACACCATATATTTT. Based on the CDR3 plus reference TRBV5-1 and TRBJ1-3, the full variable domain is KAGVTQTPRYLIKTRGQQVTLSCSPISGHRSVSWYQQTPGQGLQFLFEYFSETQRNKGNFPGRFSGRQFSNSRSEMNVSTLELGDSALYLCASTISSGNTIYFGEGSWLTVV.

The V gene is TRBV11-2, the J gene TRBJ2-5; TRBD1 matches 8 bases. Germline V gene sequence: CDR1 SGHAT, CDR2 FQNNGV. There are 14 residues in the CDR3. The V and J ends lost 3 bases and 4 bases, in that order; junction bases with no gene match: 4. CDR3 DNA sequence: TGTGCCAGCAGCTTCGACAGGGGAGGAGAGACCCAGTACTTC. This gives the protein CASSFDRGGETQYF. Full variable domain (remainder filled in from reference TRBV11-2 and TRBJ2-5): EAGVAQSPRYKIIEKRQSVAFWCNPISGHATLYWYQQILGQGPKLLIQFQNNGVVDDSQLPKDRFSAERLKGVDSTLKIQPAKLEDSAVYLCASSFDRGGETQYFGPGTRLLVL.

The genes are TRBV25-1 and TRBJ2-3; 8 nucleotides match TRBD2. CDR3 length equals 17 residues. The V gene end was trimmed by 2 bases and the J gene end by 0 bases; junction bases not matched to a gene: 7. Germline V gene lookup returns CDR1 MGHDK and CDR2 SYGVNS. The CDR3 DNA reads as TGTGCCAGCAGTGAAAAAAGCGGGAGTGAGAGCACAGATACGCAGTATTTT. Protein: CASSEKSGSESTDTQYF.

The chain couples TRBV5-1 to TRBJ1-1, with a tentative D call TRBD1 (5 bases). The CDR3 has 14 residues. Trimming pared 4 bases from V and 4 bases from J, leaving 14 bases between. In germline, CDR1 is SGHRS, CDR2 YFSETQ. CDR3 sequence reads: CASSSRDGSTEAFF. For the CDR3, the DNA is TGCGCCAGCAGCAGCAGGGATGGTAGCACTGAAGCTTTCTTT.

The chain joins TRBV5-1 to TRBJ2-5; TRBD2 might be the D (6 bases). The CDR3 totals 17 residues. V lost 4 bases and J lost 5, with 24 bases in between. Germline lookup yields CDR1 SGHRS and CDR2 YFSETQ. The CDR3 bases are TGCGCCAGCAGCCCAAGGGCCGGGGGACCCACTGTGGAGACCCAGTACTTC. Translation gives CASSPRAGGPTVETQYF.

This sequence joins TRBV24-1 and TRBJ2-5; perhaps TRBD2 as D (7 bases). Germline V gene sequence: CDR1 KGHDR, CDR2 SFDVKD. V was shortened by 5 bases and J by 2 bases, with 17 bases between the two germline ends. The CDR3 runs to 16 residues. CDR3 DNA sequence: TGTGCCACCAGTGGGGAACAGGGAGGGAGGCAAGAGACCCAGTACTTC. Its protein is CATSGEQGGRQETQYF.